The T cell receptor beta chain described here comes from a study of shared clonotypes between healthy human individuals. General observations from the study: Clonotypes that were shared across a handful of donors made up 4% to 6% of naive CD4 clonotypes.

This clone has just one count. Its target is not known. The CDR3 loop spans 16 amino acids. Germline CDR1 reads SGHTA; CDR2 reads FQGNSA. V dropped 5 bases and J dropped 3 bases, with 20 bases sitting between them. The run depth of the assay was deep. Genomic DNA of each subset was evenly split across several immunoSEQ plates. Sequencing used immunoSEQ multiplex PCR; TCRdb keeps in-frame clones, though not all of them. The table includes about 2.1 million clones, over 85% detected once. CD8 cells regarded as naive lacked CD45RO, were positively chosen for CCR7, and omitted terminally differentiated effector memory CD45RA+ cells.

The clonotype was recovered from a man aged 18-30 years in good health. Some clones in this sample may be carry-over from other donors' samples. The sequenced sample was naive CD8+ T cells from PBMCs. This chain uses TRBV7-2 with TRBJ2-7, with TRBD2 as a possible D gene (6 bases). In DNA, the CDR3 is TGTGCCAGCAGCCTGTCTGGTCCGGGGGTGAACTACGAGCAGTACTTC. It yields the protein CASSLSGPGVNYEQYF.